Listed below are T cell receptor beta chains from one sample, sequenced in a study of response to subunit inactivated influenza vaccine. Each CDR3 protein gets one entry after TCRdb re-called the RT-PCR reads with MiXCR. The sample includes roughly 160,000 distinct CDR3 sequences, about a tenth of them seen just once. Source: non-naive T cells sorted from PBMCs, taken 40 to 50 days after vaccination. These receptors were collected from a man in his fifties or sixties who received an inactivated influenza vaccine. CDR3s include the opening cysteine and the closing phenylalanine or tryptophan. The order of the fields is clone size, J gene, V gene, D gene, CDR3 DNA, CDR3 protein. D genes are given only for firm matches. Expanded clones are given a class, and other clones once, few, many or no size at all.

clone size: .
J gene: TRBJ2-5
V gene: TRBV7-8
D gene: TRBD1
CDR3 DNA: TGTGCCAGCAGCGCTACAGGGGCGAGGGGGACCCAGTACTTC
CDR3 protein: CASSATGARGTQYF

clone size: .
J gene: TRBJ2-3
V gene: TRBV20-1
D gene: .
CDR3 DNA: TGCAGTGCGCTACCCCATCAGGGTCGCGGGCGCCTAACAGATACGCAGTATTTT
CDR3 protein: CSALPHQGRGRLTDTQYF

clone size: many
J gene: TRBJ2-1
V gene: TRBV7-9
D gene: TRBD2
CDR3 DNA: TGTGCCAGCAGCTTACCCAGCGGGAGGGCCGATGAGCAGTTCTTC
CDR3 protein: CASSLPSGRADEQFF

clone size: few
J gene: TRBJ2-5
V gene: TRBV6-2/TRBV6-3
D gene: .
CDR3 DNA: TGTGCCAGCAGTTACAGTCGGGGAATCGGGGAGACCCAGTACTTC
CDR3 protein: CASSYSRGIGETQYF

clone size: few
J gene: TRBJ1-2
V gene: TRBV6-2/TRBV6-3
D gene: TRBD1
CDR3 DNA: TGTGCCAGCAGACCGACAGGGGAACTCAACTATGGCTACACCTTC
CDR3 protein: CASRPTGELNYGYTF

clone size: many
J gene: TRBJ2-7
V gene: TRBV10-3
D gene: TRBD1
CDR3 DNA: TGTGCCATCAGTGATGAGGGGGCGCCTGGCGAGCAGTACTTC
CDR3 protein: CAISDEGAPGEQYF

clone size: few
J gene: TRBJ2-1
V gene: TRBV7-9
D gene: .
CDR3 DNA: TGTGCCAGCAGCTTACAGGGGGGGGCCTACAATGAGCAGTTCTTC
CDR3 protein: CASSLQGGAYNEQFF

clone size: many
J gene: TRBJ2-1
V gene: TRBV5-5
D gene: .
CDR3 DNA: TGTGCCAGCAGCTCCCAGGACCCCACAACGCCCCCGAATGAGCAGTTCTTC
CDR3 protein: CASSSQDPTTPPNEQFF

clone size: many
J gene: TRBJ2-2
V gene: TRBV5-1
D gene: TRBD2
CDR3 DNA: TGCGCCAGCAGACCCATGACTAGCGTTCGGACCGGGGAGCTGTTTTTT
CDR3 protein: CASRPMTSVRTGELFF

clone size: many
J gene: TRBJ1-2
V gene: TRBV12-3/TRBV12-4
D gene: .
CDR3 DNA: TGTGCCAGCAGTTTAGGAGGTGGGCCCGACGGCTACACCTTC
CDR3 protein: CASSLGGGPDGYTF

clone size: many
J gene: TRBJ2-5
V gene: TRBV3-1
D gene: TRBD1
CDR3 DNA: TGTGCCAGCAGCCAAGTCAGAGGACAGGGGGGCCAAGAGACCCAGTACTTC
CDR3 protein: CASSQVRGQGGQETQYF

clone size: many
J gene: TRBJ2-3
V gene: TRBV12-3/TRBV12-4
D gene: .
CDR3 DNA: TGTGCCAGCAGTTTGGCTAGGAGGGATACGCAGTATTTT
CDR3 protein: CASSLARRDTQYF

clone size: many
J gene: TRBJ2-3
V gene: TRBV20-1
D gene: .
CDR3 DNA: TGCAGTGCTAGATCTTTCCAGACGGATACGCAGTATTTT
CDR3 protein: CSARSFQTDTQYF

clone size: .
J gene: TRBJ1-1
V gene: TRBV7-2
D gene: .
CDR3 DNA: TGTGCCAGCAGCTTACTTAAGGGCGGGACTGAAGCTTTCTTT
CDR3 protein: CASSLLKGGTEAFF

clone size: .
J gene: TRBJ2-7
V gene: TRBV4-2
D gene: .
CDR3 DNA: TGTGCCATGGGCCCCGGGCTAGCCTACGAGCAGTACTTC
CDR3 protein: CAMGPGLAYEQYF

clone size: few
J gene: TRBJ2-7
V gene: TRBV5-6
D gene: TRBD2
CDR3 DNA: TGTGCCAGCAGCGTCGGGAGGGGAGAGCAGTACTTC
CDR3 protein: CASSVGRGEQYF

clone size: .
J gene: TRBJ2-3
V gene: TRBV7-2
D gene: TRBD2
CDR3 DNA: TGTGCCAGCAGCTTAGGCCCCCTAGCGGGGGGGGAGGATACGCAGTATTTT
CDR3 protein: CASSLGPLAGGEDTQYF

clone size: many
J gene: TRBJ2-5
V gene: TRBV7-7
D gene: .
CDR3 DNA: TGTGCTAGCAGCTTATCCGGGGTCCAAGAGACCCAGTACTTC
CDR3 protein: CASSLSGVQETQYF

clone size: many
J gene: TRBJ2-3
V gene: TRBV5-1
D gene: TRBD2
CDR3 DNA: TGCGCCAGCAGCTCAGCTAGCGGACCCACAGATACGCAGTATTTT
CDR3 protein: CASSSASGPTDTQYF

clone size: many
J gene: TRBJ1-2
V gene: TRBV12-3/TRBV12-4
D gene: .
CDR3 DNA: TGTGCCAGCAGTTTGGACGGATACTATGGCTACACCTTC
CDR3 protein: CASSLDGYYGYTF

clone size: many
J gene: TRBJ1-2
V gene: TRBV29-1
D gene: .
CDR3 DNA: TGCAGCGCTGCATCTCCTCGGGGCACCTACTATGGCTACACCTTC
CDR3 protein: CSAASPRGTYYGYTF

clone size: .
J gene: TRBJ2-1
V gene: TRBV15
D gene: .
CDR3 DNA: TGTGCCACCAGCACCCCCGGCGGGAAGGCCCATGAGCAGTTCTTC
CDR3 protein: CATSTPGGKAHEQFF

clone size: .
J gene: TRBJ2-7
V gene: TRBV6-2/TRBV6-3
D gene: .
CDR3 DNA: TGTGCCAGCAGTTACTCGAATTTCGGGACGGGTGCCTACGAGCAGTACTTC
CDR3 protein: CASSYSNFGTGAYEQYF

clone size: .
J gene: TRBJ1-6
V gene: TRBV6-2/TRBV6-3
D gene: .
CDR3 DNA: TGTGCCAGCAGTTACGAGGGCACAGGCCCTTCACCCCTCCACTTT
CDR3 protein: CASSYEGTGPSPLHF

clone size: many
J gene: TRBJ1-6
V gene: TRBV2
D gene: TRBD1
CDR3 DNA: TGTGCCAGCAGTCTACGACAGGGATGGACTCGTTCACCCCTCCACTTT
CDR3 protein: CASSLRQGWTRSPLHF

clone size: many
J gene: TRBJ1-1
V gene: TRBV12-3/TRBV12-4
D gene: TRBD1
CDR3 DNA: TGTGCCAGCAGACGAGCCGAGACAGGGCCCACTGAAGCTTTCTTT
CDR3 protein: CASRRAETGPTEAFF

clone size: many
J gene: TRBJ2-7
V gene: TRBV20-1
D gene: TRBD2
CDR3 DNA: TGCAGTGCTAGAGCCCGCGGGGGAGGGACCTACGAGCAGTACTTC
CDR3 protein: CSARARGGGTYEQYF

clone size: few
J gene: TRBJ2-1
V gene: TRBV10-3
D gene: .
CDR3 DNA: TGTGTCATCAGTGATATTTACAATGAGCAGTTCTTC
CDR3 protein: CVISDIYNEQFF

clone size: many
J gene: TRBJ2-6
V gene: TRBV20-1
D gene: .
CDR3 DNA: TGCAGTGCCTCTTCGGGCCCCCCTGCCTCTGGGGCCAACGTCCTGACTTTC
CDR3 protein: CSASSGPPASGANVLTF

clone size: many
J gene: TRBJ1-5
V gene: TRBV3-1
D gene: .
CDR3 DNA: TGTGCCAGCAGCCAAGGACAGGGCAATCAGCCCCAGCATTTT
CDR3 protein: CASSQGQGNQPQHF

clone size: .
J gene: TRBJ1-1
V gene: TRBV29-1
D gene: .
CDR3 DNA: TGCAGCGCCGCCGGGACATCGAACACTGAAGCTTTCTTT
CDR3 protein: CSAAGTSNTEAFF

clone size: .
J gene: TRBJ2-3
V gene: TRBV4-1
D gene: TRBD2
CDR3 DNA: TGCGCCAGCAGCCAAGTTAACCCGGGACTAGCGGGGGGCGTTACTAGCACAGATACGCAGTGTTTT
CDR3 protein: CASSQVNPGLAGGVTSTDTQCF

clone size: many
J gene: TRBJ1-1
V gene: TRBV28
D gene: TRBD1
CDR3 DNA: TGTGCCAGCAGTCTGACAGGGAGGAGCACTGAAGCTTTCTTT
CDR3 protein: CASSLTGRSTEAFF

clone size: .
J gene: TRBJ1-5
V gene: TRBV12-3/TRBV12-4
D gene: .
CDR3 DNA: TGTGCCAGCGCCCTTTCGAGCAATCAGCCCCAGCATTTT
CDR3 protein: CASALSSNQPQHF

clone size: .
J gene: TRBJ2-7
V gene: TRBV29-1
D gene: TRBD1
CDR3 DNA: TGCAGCGTGGGGACAGGGGGCAACGAGCAGTACTTC
CDR3 protein: CSVGTGGNEQYF

clone size: many
J gene: TRBJ2-5
V gene: TRBV4-2
D gene: .
CDR3 DNA: TGTGCCAGCAGCCAAAGAGACCGGGACAGCGGGGAGACCCAGTACTTC
CDR3 protein: CASSQRDRDSGETQYF

clone size: .
J gene: TRBJ2-7
V gene: TRBV7-6
D gene: TRBD2
CDR3 DNA: TGTGCCAGCAGCCCCCAGCGGGGCTCATACGAGCAGTACTTC
CDR3 protein: CASSPQRGSYEQYF

clone size: .
J gene: TRBJ1-1
V gene: TRBV12-3/TRBV12-4
D gene: TRBD1
CDR3 DNA: TGTGCCAGCAGTCAGACAGGGGTAGGGACTGAAGCTTTCTTT
CDR3 protein: CASSQTGVGTEAFF

clone size: few
J gene: TRBJ1-5
V gene: TRBV27
D gene: .
CDR3 DNA: TGTGCCAGCAGTCTTCTGGGGGGGAGGGGAAGCAATCAGCCCCAGCATTTT
CDR3 protein: CASSLLGGRGSNQPQHF

clone size: .
J gene: TRBJ2-7
V gene: TRBV7-9
D gene: .
CDR3 DNA: TGTGCCAGCAGCTTAGCTGGGGGCAACTACGAGCAGTACTTC
CDR3 protein: CASSLAGGNYEQYF